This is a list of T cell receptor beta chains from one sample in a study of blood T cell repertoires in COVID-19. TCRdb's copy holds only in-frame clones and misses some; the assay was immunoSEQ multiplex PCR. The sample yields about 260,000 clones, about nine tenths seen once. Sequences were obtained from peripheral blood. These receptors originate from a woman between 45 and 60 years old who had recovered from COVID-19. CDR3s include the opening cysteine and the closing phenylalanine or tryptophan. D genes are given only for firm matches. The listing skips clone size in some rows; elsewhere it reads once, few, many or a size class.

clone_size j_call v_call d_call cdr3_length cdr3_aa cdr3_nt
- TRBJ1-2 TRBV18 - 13 CASSADSNYGYTF TGTGCCAGCTCAGCGGACAGTAACTATGGCTACACCTTC
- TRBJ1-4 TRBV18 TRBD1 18 CASSLLPAGTGDYGKLFF TGTGCCAGCTCATTACTTCCAGCCGGGACAGGGGATTACGGAAAACTGTTTTTT
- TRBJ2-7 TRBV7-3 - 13 CASSLDTFGEQYF TGTGCCAGCAGCCTCGACACGTTTGGCGAGCAGTACTTC
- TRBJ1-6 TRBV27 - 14 CASMRGAYNSPLHF TGTGCCAGCATGCGGGGGGCGTACAATTCACCCCTCCACTTT
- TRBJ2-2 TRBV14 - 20 CASSPWDRRVGTSRPGELFF TGTGCCAGCAGCCCATGGGACAGGCGGGTCGGGACTAGCAGGCCCGGGGAGCTGTTTTTT
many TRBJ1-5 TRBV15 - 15 CATSRLSGLNQPQHF TGTGCCACCAGCAGACTTTCAGGGTTGAATCAGCCCCAGCATTTT
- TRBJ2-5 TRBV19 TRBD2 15 CASSNPRGGQETQYF TGTGCCAGTAGTAACCCAAGGGGAGGGCAAGAGACCCAGTACTTC
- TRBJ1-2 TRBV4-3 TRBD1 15 CASSPGQGRIYGYTF TGCGCCAGCAGCCCGGGACAGGGAAGGATCTATGGCTACACCTTC
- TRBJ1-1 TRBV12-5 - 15 CASGLGTGSGTEAFF TGTGCTAGTGGTTTGGGAACAGGGTCGGGCACTGAAGCTTTCTTT
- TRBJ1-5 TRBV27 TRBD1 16 CASSSQGTGWNQPQHF TGTGCCAGCAGTTCCCAGGGGACAGGGTGGAATCAGCCCCAGCATTTT
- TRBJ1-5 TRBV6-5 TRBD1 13 CASSRQGSQPQHF TGTGCCAGCAGCCGACAGGGTAGTCAGCCCCAGCATTTT
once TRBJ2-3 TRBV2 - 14 CASRASRGSDTQYF TGTGCCAGCAGGGCCAGCAGGGGATCAGATACGCAGTATTTT
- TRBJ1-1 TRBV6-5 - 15 CASRVQASRANEAFF TGTGCCAGCAGGGTTCAGGCTTCGAGGGCAAATGAAGCTTTCTTT
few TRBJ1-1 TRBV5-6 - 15 CASSPFLGENTEAFF TGTGCCAGCAGCCCGTTTCTCGGAGAGAACACTGAAGCTTTCTTT
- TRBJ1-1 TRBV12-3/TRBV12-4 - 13 CASSLGGNTEAFF TGTGCCAGCAGTTTGGGGGGGAACACTGAAGCTTTCTTT
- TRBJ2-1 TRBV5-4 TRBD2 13 CASMAGGPHEQFF TGTGCCAGCATGGCGGGGGGGCCCCATGAGCAGTTCTTC
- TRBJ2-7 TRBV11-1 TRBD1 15 CASSFSRDRSYEQYF TGTGCCAGCAGCTTTAGCCGGGACAGGTCCTACGAGCAGTACTTC
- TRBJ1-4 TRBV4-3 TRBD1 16 CASSPTLQGLREKLFF TGCGCCAGCAGTCCAACTTTACAGGGGCTGCGGGAAAAACTGTTTTTT